The rows below give T cell receptor beta chains drawn from one sample of a study of Ad26.COV2.S vaccination and SARS-CoV-2 variants. TCRdb's table, derived via immunoSEQ multiplex PCR, lists solely in-frame clones and lacks some. The table records hundreds of thousands of clones, around 89% of them present only once. Specimen: peripheral blood, collected in a trial of Ad26.COV2.S vaccine versus placebo. The receptors originated from a person between 18 and 59 years old who received the Ad26.COV2.S COVID-19 vaccine or a placebo. The CDR3 runs from the conserved cysteine through the conserved F or W. D genes are given only for firm matches. The listing skips clone size in some rows; elsewhere it reads once, few, many or a size class.

clone_size,v_call,j_call,d_call,cdr3_aa,cdr3_nt
.,TRBV6-4,TRBJ1-1,.,CASSTGPETEAFF,TGTGCCAGCAGCACGGGGCCCGAGACTGAAGCTTTCTTT
.,TRBV27,TRBJ2-1,.,CASSNQGGQFF,TGTGCCAGCAGTAACCAGGGTGGGCAGTTCTTC
.,TRBV24-1,TRBJ2-1,TRBD2,CATSVNGRGNEQFF,TGTGCCACCAGTGTAAACGGGAGGGGCAATGAGCAGTTCTTC
.,TRBV5-1,TRBJ2-3,TRBD1,CASSLTGQRVSDTQYF,TGCGCCAGCAGCTTGACGGGACAGAGGGTATCCGATACGCAGTATTTT
.,TRBV3-1/TRBV3-2,TRBJ2-7,.,CASSRIGVYEQYF,TGTGCCAGCAGCAGAATAGGCGTTTACGAGCAGTACTTC
.,TRBV6-5,TRBJ2-7,.,CASNLAGSYEQYF,TGTGCCAGCAATTTGGCAGGGTCCTACGAGCAGTACTTC
.,TRBV30,TRBJ1-2,.,CAWSVGGGIGYTF,TGTGCCTGGAGTGTCGGGGGTGGTATAGGCTACACCTTC
.,TRBV5-1,TRBJ2-7,TRBD1,CASSLVPRDRNNEQYF,TGCGCCAGCAGCTTGGTGCCCCGGGACAGGAACAACGAGCAGTACTTC
.,TRBV18,TRBJ2-7,TRBD1,CASSPQAPGQASYEQYF,TGTGCCAGCTCACCCCAAGCACCGGGACAGGCCTCCTACGAGCAGTACTTC
.,TRBV14,TRBJ2-3,.,CASSQGRSPTDTQYF,TGTGCCAGCAGCCAAGGGCGCTCGCCCACAGATACGCAGTATTTT
.,TRBV5-6,TRBJ2-7,.,CASSLVVGDLSYEQYF,TGTGCCAGCAGCTTGGTGGTCGGGGACCTCTCCTACGAGCAGTACTTC
once,TRBV28,TRBJ1-5,.,CASSPGGSNQPQHF,TGTGCCAGCAGCCCCGGAGGGAGCAATCAGCCCCAGCATTTT
.,TRBV7-9,TRBJ2-3,.,CASSFQGPGPSTDTQYF,TGTGCCAGCAGCTTTCAAGGTCCGGGGCCTAGCACAGATACGCAGTATTTT
.,TRBV19,TRBJ1-4,TRBD1,CASRYQGATNEKLFF,TGTGCCAGTAGATATCAGGGGGCAACTAATGAAAAACTGTTTTTT
few,TRBV19,TRBJ2-2,.,CATQLQGLPGELFF,TGTGCCACCCAACTTCAGGGTCTTCCCGGGGAGCTGTTTTTT
.,TRBV7-7,TRBJ2-5,.,CASSFSVGEGETQYF,TGTGCTAGCAGCTTTTCGGTAGGGGAAGGAGAGACCCAGTACTTC
.,TRBV6-5,TRBJ1-2,.,CASSTGLSNYGYTF,TGTGCCAGCAGTACAGGGTTGAGTAACTATGGCTACACCTTC
.,TRBV6-2/TRBV6-3,TRBJ1-1,TRBD1,CASSTRRTGGNTEAFF,TGTGCCAGCAGTACCAGAAGGACAGGGGGGAACACTGAAGCTTTCTTT
.,TRBV19,TRBJ2-2,.,CASSIDGPGEAGELFF,TGTGCCAGTAGTATAGATGGTCCAGGGGAGGCCGGGGAGCTGTTTTTT
.,TRBV2,TRBJ1-4,.,CASSATGPFMNEKLFF,TGTGCCAGCAGTGCGACAGGTCCCTTTATGAATGAAAAACTGTTTTTT
once,TRBV14,TRBJ2-2,.,CASSQVRAGELFF,TGTGCCAGCAGCCAAGTCAGGGCCGGGGAGCTGTTTTTT
.,TRBV30,TRBJ2-7,TRBD2,CAWIGTSGRYEQYF,TGTGCCTGGATCGGGACTAGCGGGAGATACGAGCAGTACTTC
.,TRBV28,TRBJ2-5,.,CASSPPGYQETQYF,TGTGCCAGCAGTCCCCCAGGGTATCAGGAGACCCAGTACTTC
.,TRBV19,TRBJ2-3,.,CASSIDRTSTDTQYF,TGTGCCAGTAGTATAGACAGGACTAGCACAGATACGCAGTATTTT
.,TRBV3-1/TRBV3-2,TRBJ1-1,.,CASSQDEAGEAFF,TGTGCCAGCAGCCAAGATGAAGCGGGAGAAGCTTTCTTT
.,TRBV2,TRBJ1-2,.,CASSEPGQYLTNYGYTF,TGTGCCAGCAGTGAACCCGGACAGTACCTGACTAACTATGGCTACACCTTC
.,TRBV5-1,TRBJ1-5,.,CASSYGTGNQPQHF,TGCGCCAGCAGCTACGGGACGGGCAATCAGCCCCAGCATTTT
.,TRBV15,TRBJ1-3,.,CATSNRTVTGNTIYF,TGTGCCACCAGCAATAGGACAGTAACTGGAAACACCATATATTTT
.,TRBV28,TRBJ1-6,.,CASSFSWGSSYNSPLHF,TGTGCCAGCAGTTTCTCCTGGGGGAGTAGCTATAATTCACCCCTCCACTTT
.,TRBV5-1,TRBJ2-1,TRBD2,CASTPIAGSYNEQFF,TGCGCCAGCACCCCAATAGCGGGATCCTACAATGAGCAGTTCTTC
.,TRBV5-1,TRBJ2-5,TRBD1,CASSWVTGEETQYF,TGCGCCAGCAGCTGGGTGACAGGGGAAGAGACCCAGTACTTC
.,TRBV5-1,TRBJ1-4,TRBD1,CASSLAGGLNEKLFF,TGCGCCAGCAGCTTGGCAGGGGGCTTGAATGAAAAACTGTTTTTT
.,TRBV7-9,TRBJ1-2,.,CASSKWTDGNYGYTF,TGTGCCAGCAGCAAGTGGACGGACGGGAACTATGGCTACACCTTC
.,TRBV5-1,TRBJ2-2,.,CASSSAGGNTGELFF,TGCGCCAGCAGCTCCGCTGGCGGGAACACCGGGGAGCTGTTTTTT
.,TRBV19,TRBJ1-1,.,CASSISRTANTEAFF,TGTGCCAGTAGTATCTCACGGACAGCAAACACTGAAGCTTTCTTT
.,TRBV7-9,TRBJ1-1,.,CASSLGRTGDTEAFF,TGTGCCAGCAGCTTAGGTCGAACAGGCGACACTGAAGCTTTCTTT
once,TRBV4-1,TRBJ2-2,.,CASSQEGSNTGELFF,TGCGCCAGCAGCCAAGAGGGTTCGAACACCGGGGAGCTGTTTTTT
.,TRBV7-2,TRBJ2-1,.,CASSLAIGGWDNEQFF,TGTGCCAGCAGCTTAGCGATCGGGGGTTGGGACAATGAGCAGTTCTTC
.,TRBV18,TRBJ1-5,.,CASSSGTGNQPQHF,TGTGCCAGCTCATCCGGGACGGGCAATCAGCCCCAGCATTTT
.,TRBV28,TRBJ1-5,TRBD1,CASRRQGDSNQPQHF,TGTGCCAGCAGGAGACAGGGGGATAGCAATCAGCCCCAGCATTTT
.,TRBV2,TRBJ1-6,TRBD1,CASKGDRGTYSPLHF,TGTGCCAGCAAGGGGGACAGGGGGACCTATTCACCCCTCCACTTT
.,TRBV24-1,TRBJ2-2,.,CATSAGGVGKNTGELFF,TGTGCCACCAGTGCTGGAGGGGTCGGAAAGAACACCGGGGAGCTGTTTTTT
.,TRBV28,TRBJ2-1,TRBD2,CASSLWGTSGNNEQFF,TGTGCCAGCAGTTTATGGGGGACTAGCGGGAACAATGAGCAGTTCTTC
.,TRBV29-1,TRBJ2-5,.,CSVVWQQETQYF,TGCAGCGTTGTGTGGCAGCAAGAGACCCAGTACTTC
.,TRBV28,TRBJ1-2,.,CASRVRDGAFGYGYTF,TGTGCCAGCAGGGTCCGGGACGGCGCTTTTGGCTATGGCTACACCTTC
once,TRBV5-5,TRBJ2-5,.,CASSSPGPLLETQYF,TGTGCCAGCAGCTCCCCGGGACCCTTGTTGGAGACCCAGTACTTC
.,TRBV7-9,TRBJ1-2,TRBD1,CASSTQTGTVYGYTF,TGTGCCAGCAGCACCCAAACCGGGACAGTGTATGGCTACACCTTC
.,TRBV6-5,TRBJ1-1,TRBD1,CASRGTGRTEAFF,TGTGCCAGCAGGGGGACAGGGCGGACTGAAGCTTTCTTT
few,TRBV15,TRBJ1-6,.,CATSRGRREQHDSPLHF,TGTGCCACCAGCAGAGGGAGAAGGGAGCAGCACGATTCACCCCTCCACTTT
.,TRBV6-5,TRBJ2-7,.,CAPSGNSYEQYF,TGTGCCCCCAGCGGCAACTCCTACGAGCAGTACTTC
.,TRBV7-2,TRBJ2-5,TRBD2,CASSSPEAGGLYQETQYF,TGTGCCAGCAGCTCCCCCGAAGCGGGGGGGCTGTACCAAGAGACCCAGTACTTC
.,TRBV2,TRBJ1-6,.,CASSALEVRGANSPLHF,TGTGCCAGCAGCGCTCTTGAGGTTCGGGGGGCGAATTCACCCCTCCACTTT
.,TRBV6-1,TRBJ1-2,.,CASSERGGYTF,TGTGCCAGCAGTGAGAGGGGAGGCTACACCTTC
.,TRBV13,TRBJ2-1,.,CASRKGGPLYNEQFF,TGTGCCAGCAGGAAGGGGGGGCCGTTATACAATGAGCAGTTCTTC